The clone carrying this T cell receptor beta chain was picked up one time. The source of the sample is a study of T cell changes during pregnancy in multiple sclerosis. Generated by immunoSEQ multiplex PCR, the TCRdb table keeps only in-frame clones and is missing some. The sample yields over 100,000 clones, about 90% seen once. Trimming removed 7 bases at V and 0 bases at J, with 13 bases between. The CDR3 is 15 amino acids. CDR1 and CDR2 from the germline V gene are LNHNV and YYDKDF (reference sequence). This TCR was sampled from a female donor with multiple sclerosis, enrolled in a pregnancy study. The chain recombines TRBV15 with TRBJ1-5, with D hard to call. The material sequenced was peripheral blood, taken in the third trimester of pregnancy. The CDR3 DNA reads TGTGCCACCATAGACGGCCAGGATAGCAATCAGCCCCAGCATTTT. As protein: CATIDGQDSNQPQHF.